Following are 10 T cell receptor beta chains from one sample sequenced in a study of tumour-infiltrating T cells in Burkitt lymphoma (TCRdb year 2020). Libraries were built with the immunoSEQ multiplex PCR assay. TCRdb took over this immuneACCESS table, retaining in-frame rearrangements with V and J assigned. Such tables are incomplete; in checked studies, under half of the missing clones stem from an unresolved V gene, and the remainder is unexplained. The sample yields about 46,000 clones; 31% were counted once. The top ten constitute over 2.5% of the sample. The specimen sequenced was tumor tissue. These receptors all stem from a human donor with Burkitt lymphoma.

This chain's CDR3 is CASSLDTWEQYF. The CDR3 coding sequence is TGTGCCAGCAGCTTAGATACTTGGGAGCAGTACTTC. The chain links TRBV7-9 to TRBJ2-7; D is unclear. CDR3 length: 12 residues. Trimming stripped 1 base from V and 7 bases from J, with 8 bases between. Per germline, CDR1 SEHNR and CDR2 FQNEAQ (reference sequence).

V and J are TRBV11-1 and TRBJ2-5; the D is unclear. Germline lookup yields CDR1 SGHAT and CDR2 FQDESV (reference sequence). V lost 4 bases and J 5 bases, leaving 8 bases between the germline ends. The CDR3 has 12 residues. CDR3 nucleotide sequence: TGTGCCAGCAGCTCGCGGATGGAGACCCAGTACTTC. It yields the protein CASSSRMETQYF.

V and J are TRBV20-1 and TRBJ1-1, with D possibly TRBD1 on 5 matching bases. Germline-derived CDR1 and CDR2 are DFQATT and SNEGSKA (reference sequence). V lost 4 bases and J 8 bases, leaving 11 bases between the germline ends. There are 11 residues in the CDR3. The chain's CDR3 is CSAMRTPEAFF. CDR3 coding DNA: TGCAGTGCTATGAGGACACCCGAAGCTTTCTTT.

In this sample, this clone turned up a few times. This chain connects TRBV4-3 to TRBJ1-1; D gene ambiguous. The CDR3 contains 15 residues. Germline CDR1 LGHNA, CDR2 YSLEER. Between the trimmed V and J ends, which lost 0 bases and 4 bases, there was a span of 12 bases. The CDR3, as DNA: TGCGCCAGCAGCCAAGATCCCAGGAAATTCACTGAAGCTTTCTTT. Translated, it gives CASSQDPRKFTEAFF.

Only a few counts were recorded for this clone. J is TRBJ2-2 and V is TRBV5-1, with 7 positions matching TRBD1. This CDR3 has 17 residues. Germline CDR1 is SGHRS and CDR2 is YFSETQ. Losses at the gene ends were 0 bases for V and 2 bases for J; bases not matched to a gene: 7. The CDR3 loop reads CASSLGPRQGNTGELFF. The CDR3 DNA is TGCGCCAGCAGCTTGGGGCCGCGACAGGGTAACACCGGGGAGCTGTTTTTT.

The sample holds a few counts of this clone. The chain recombines TRBV6-6 with TRBJ1-3; no firm D call. The germline gives CDR1 MNHNY, CDR2 SVGAGI (reference sequence). This CDR3 has 11 residues. The V and J ends lost 11 bases and 4 bases respectively, with 9 bases between them. CDR3 protein: CASSQGNTIYF. In DNA form, the CDR3 reads TGTGCCTCCTCGCAGGGAAACACCATATATTTT.

The V gene is TRBV5-1, the J gene TRBJ2-7; no firm D call. Germline CDR1 reads SGHRS; CDR2 reads YFSETQ. The CDR3 spans 13 residues. V was cut by 1 base and J by 2 bases, with 7 bases left in between. CDR3 sequence: CASSLPQPYEQYF. In DNA, the CDR3 is TGCGCCAGCAGCTTGCCACAGCCCTACGAGCAGTACTTC. The variable domain in full, completed from reference TRBV5-1 and TRBJ2-7, reads KAGVTQTPRYLIKTRGQQVTLSCSPISGHRSVSWYQQTPGQGLQFLFEYFSETQRNKGNFPGRFSGRQFSNSRSEMNVSTLELGDSALYLCASSLPQPYEQYFGPGTRLTVT.

The V and J genes are TRBV7-2 and TRBJ2-1; D is undetermined. Germline V gives CDR1 SGHTA, CDR2 FQGNSA. The CDR3 sequence is 15 residues long. V lost 6 bases, J lost 8 bases, and 20 bases lay in between. Here the CDR3 DNA reads TGTGCCAGCAGTTCACCGGTGACAAACGTAGATGAGCAGTTCTTC. It yields the protein CASSSPVTNVDEQFF.

The chain carries TRBV19 and TRBJ2-5; D not resolved. The CDR3 runs to 15 residues. Trimming left V 1 base short and J 5 bases short, with 14 bases between. CDR1 and CDR2 (germline): LNHDA, SQIVND (reference sequence). CDR3 amino acids: CASSIGDGVVETQYF. The CDR3, as DNA: TGTGCCAGTAGTATAGGAGATGGAGTTGTTGAGACCCAGTACTTC.

The chain links TRBV27 to TRBJ1-2; D call uncertain. The V gene's germline CDR1 is MNHEY and CDR2 SMNVEV (reference sequence). With 3 bases removed from V and 4 bases from J, the gap between germline ends came to 12 bases. This CDR3 has 14 residues. The CDR3 DNA reads as TGTGCCAGCAGTTTGTCGTGGCAGACCTATGGCTACACCTTC. Translating gives CASSLSWQTYGYTF.